This T cell receptor (beta chain) was identified in a study of blood T cell repertoires in COVID-19. Sequencing used immunoSEQ multiplex PCR; TCRdb keeps in-frame clones, though not all of them. This table has 150,000 or so clones, about 89% appearing once. There are 14 residues in the CDR3. Germline values: CDR1 SGHNT, CDR2 YYREEE (reference sequence). The ends were cut back, 0 bases at V and 8 bases at J, with 14 bases in the middle. One Seattle source followed patients from active infection through their disease course. The chain recombines TRBV5-4 with TRBJ1-2; possible D gene TRBD1, 6 bases. The specimen sequenced was peripheral blood. This TCR came from a man aged 60-69 years with COVID-19, enrolled during active disease. CDR3 loop: CASSLGLGARGYTF. In DNA form, the CDR3 reads TGTGCCAGCAGCTTGGGCCTGGGGGCGCGGGGCTACACCTTC.